This section outlines one TCR beta chain sequence together with its context. Its target is unknown. Time point described: week 11, during vaccination. Vaccine doses each comprised 300 ug of mutant IDH1 20-mer peptide, with topical imiquimod. This CDR3 has 15 residues. Germline CDR1 is KGHSH and CDR2 is LQKENI. The V end was cut by 3 bases, the J end by 4 bases, with 13 bases between. The sample comes from a study of a mutant IDH1 vaccine in newly diagnosed glioma. The table came from immunoSEQ multiplex PCR; TCRdb's copy has only in-frame clones and leaves some out. Here the sample spans some 23,000 clones, about 70% being singletons.

The origin of this receptor is a man aged 18 to 35 with glioma. Some clones in this sample may be carry-over from other donors' samples. The chain uses TRBV18 and TRBJ1-5; maybe TRBD1 (6 bases). This specimen consisted of peripheral blood mononuclear cells (PBMCs), obtained from a glioma patient whose treatment included an IDH1 peptide vaccine. CDR3 coding DNA: TGTGCCAGCTCACCTAGGACAGATCTAAATCAGCCCCAGCATTTT. It codes for CASSPRTDLNQPQHF.